The 18 T cell receptor beta chains below were found in one sample sequenced in a study of blood T cells in healthy people across ages. It was with a sample-barcoded 5' primer and a J-beta primer mix that a second PCR of about 6 to 12 cycles was run. Via MiXCR, TCRdb re-called the 5' RACE reads, giving one row per CDR3 protein. The repertoire holds almost 800,000 distinct CDR3 sequences, with 55% to 75% as singletons. What was sequenced was blood. The receptors were gathered from a man under 40 in good health.

The V call is TRBV2, the J call TRBJ2-1, with TRBD1 matching 9 bases. V gave up 5 bases and J gave up 7 bases; unmatched junction bases: 3. There are 13 residues in the CDR3. The germline gives CDR1 SNHLY, CDR2 FYNNEI. In DNA form, the CDR3 reads TGTGCCAGCAGTAGGACAGGGGTAAATGAGCAGTTCTTC. Protein sequence: CASSRTGVNEQFF.

The CDR3 protein is CASSQVEGHTEAFF. CDR3 bases: TGCGCCAGCAGCCAAGTTGAGGGGCACACTGAAGCTTTCTTT. The genes are TRBV4-3 and TRBJ1-1, with D perhaps matching TRBD1 (5 bases). The germline V gene has CDR1 LGHNA and CDR2 YSLEER. CDR3 length equals 14 residues. V lost 1 base and J lost 3, with 9 bases in between.

The chain recombines TRBV5-5 with TRBJ2-3; D is undetermined. Per germline, CDR1 SGHKS and CDR2 YYEKEE (reference sequence). V was clipped by 3 bases and J by 3 bases, with 11 bases between them. CDR3 length: 14 residues. CDR3 sequence: CASSSTYATDTQYF. The CDR3 bases are TGTGCCAGCAGCTCCACCTATGCAACAGATACGCAGTATTTT.

Only one count was recorded for this clonotype. The chain uses TRBV10-3 and TRBJ2-7; TRBD2 agrees at 7 bases. The V segment lost 7 bases and the J segment 4 bases; nucleotides outside the gene matches: 7. CDR3 length equals 13 residues. Germline V gene data show CDR1 as ENHRY and CDR2 as SYGVKD. Here the CDR3 reads CAIMEGGEYEQYF. CDR3 DNA sequence: TGTGCCATCATGGAGGGAGGGGAGTACGAGCAGTACTTC.

The chain employs TRBV27 and TRBJ1-1, with a possible D match to TRBD1 (5 bases). The CDR3 is made up of 15 amino acids. V lost 2 bases and J lost 1, with 11 bases in between. Germline assignment: CDR1 MNHEY and CDR2 SMNVEV (reference sequence). Written as DNA, the CDR3 is TGTGCCAGCAGTTTAGGTCCCGGGGCGAACACTGAAGCTTTCTTT. As protein: CASSLGPGANTEAFF.

This clonotype was detected a few times. The chain joins TRBV20-1 to TRBJ2-3; 8 nucleotides line up with TRBD2. The CDR3 covers 16 residues. CDR1 is DFQATT, CDR2 SNEGSKA, per germline (reference sequence). J was trimmed by 5 bases and V by 0 bases; bases with no gene match: 10. The CDR3 reads CSARDSGRAVIDTQYF. CDR3 nucleotide sequence: TGCAGTGCTAGAGACAGCGGGAGAGCGGTGATAGATACGCAGTATTTT.

The chain couples TRBV12-3 or TRBV12-4 to TRBJ1-3, with 9 nucleotides matching TRBD1. This CDR3 has 14 amino acids. The ends lost 7 bases at V and 2 bases at J; junction bases unmatched: 3. CDR3 in DNA: TGTGCCAGCACCGACAGGGGGGCTGGAAACACCATATATTTT. This translates into CASTDRGAGNTIYF.

V usage is TRBV12-5 and J usage is TRBJ2-5, with no clear D. V shed 2 bases and J shed 5 bases, with 9 bases lying between them. This CDR3 region has 13 residues. Germline lookup yields CDR1 LGHNT and CDR2 FRNRAP. The CDR3 loop is CASGLSGLETQYF. Written as DNA, the CDR3 is TGTGCTAGTGGTTTGAGTGGGTTGGAGACCCAGTACTTC.

This rearrangement joins TRBV29-1 to TRBJ2-7; the D gene is possibly TRBD1 (5 bases). CDR3 length equals 13 residues. CDR1 and CDR2 from the germline V gene are SQVTM and ANQGSEA. V shed 7 bases and J shed 6 bases, with 19 bases lying between them. The CDR3 sequence: CSARTGIPTEQYF. CDR3 coding DNA: TGCAGCGCCCGTACAGGAATACCTACCGAGCAGTACTTC.

This clonotype was counted only a few times. The chain uses TRBV2 and TRBJ2-7, with D unclear. The CDR3 contains 13 residues. Germline CDR1 and CDR2: SNHLY and FYNNEI. V lost 6 bases, J lost 7 bases, and 16 bases lay in between. The chain's CDR3 is CASSETRMGEQYF. The CDR3 DNA is TGTGCCAGCAGCGAAACACGGATGGGGGAGCAGTACTTC.

This chain joins TRBV10-3 and TRBJ2-7, with TRBD2 identical over 9 bases. The CDR3 has 16 amino acids. CDR1 ENHRY and CDR2 SYGVKD come from the germline V gene. V shed 4 bases, J shed 0 bases, and the junction held 7 bases outside the gene matches. The CDR3 nucleotides are TGTGCCATCAGTGCCCACCCTAGCGGGACCTCCTACGAGCAGTACTTC. Protein product: CAISAHPSGTSYEQYF.

This clonotype was found a few times. The chain joins TRBV28 to TRBJ1-2; 9 bases line up with TRBD1. CDR3 length: 13 amino acids. Germline V CDR1 and CDR2: MDHEN, SYDVKM. V dropped 3 bases and J dropped 7; count of bases not matched to a gene: 3. CDR3 DNA sequence: TGTGCCAGCAGTTTCACAGGGGGCGGTGGCTACACCTTC. It is translated as CASSFTGGGGYTF.

This chain joins TRBV7-9 and TRBJ2-5; 14 bases match TRBD2. J was trimmed by 4 bases and V by 2 bases; bases with no gene match: 3. Germline V CDR1 and CDR2: SEHNR, FQNEAQ (reference sequence). CDR3 length: 16 amino acids. DNA for the CDR3: TGTGCCAGCAGCTTACGACTAGCGGGGGGGCCAGAGACCCAGTACTTC. The encoded protein is CASSLRLAGGPETQYF.

This clonotype was counted a few times. The rearrangement links TRBV20-1 to TRBJ2-1; 8 bases are shared with TRBD2. J was trimmed by 3 bases and V by 0 bases; bases with no gene match: 16. CDR1 and CDR2 from the germline V gene are DFQATT and SNEGSKA (reference sequence). This CDR3 comprises 19 residues. The CDR3 loop reads CSARELAWGSGSVYNEQFF. DNA for the CDR3: TGCAGTGCTAGAGAACTCGCCTGGGGAAGCGGGAGCGTCTACAATGAGCAGTTCTTC.

The rearrangement links TRBV27 to TRBJ2-1; D is uncertain. Between the trimmed V and J ends, which lost 0 bases and 7 bases, there was a span of 7 bases. Looked up from germline, CDR1 is MNHEY and CDR2 is SMNVEV (reference sequence). The CDR3 runs 13 residues. This CDR3 is CASSLSPRNEQFF. The CDR3 DNA follows: TGTGCCAGCAGTTTATCCCCCAGGAATGAGCAGTTCTTC.

This chain joins TRBV27 and TRBJ1-5; D remains unclear. V gave up 3 bases and J gave up 4 bases, with 10 bases separating them. CDR1 MNHEY and CDR2 SMNVEV come from the germline V gene (reference sequence). There are 14 residues in the CDR3. Here the CDR3 reads CASSFRRGNQPQHF. The CDR3 coding sequence is TGTGCCAGCAGTTTTCGACGGGGAAATCAGCCCCAGCATTTT.

This clonotype was counted only a few times. V is TRBV7-2 and J is TRBJ2-1; 10 positions match TRBD2. V dropped 4 bases and J dropped 6; count of bases not matched to a gene: 6. From germline, CDR1 is SGHTA and CDR2 FQGNSA. The CDR3 covers 15 residues. As DNA, the CDR3 is TGTGCCAGCAGCTCCCCTAGCGGGAGCATCAATGAGCAGTTCTTC. Translated, it gives CASSSPSGSINEQFF.

The chain employs TRBV5-1 and TRBJ2-1; TRBD1 aligns across 9 bases. CDR1 SGHRS and CDR2 YFSETQ come from the germline V gene. This CDR3 is 16 amino acids long. The J segment lost 6 bases and the V segment lost 2 bases, leaving 9 bases of the junction unmatched. Here the CDR3 DNA reads TGCGCCAGCAGCTTATTCCCGGACAGGGGTCTCAATGAGCAGTTCTTC. Its protein product is CASSLFPDRGLNEQFF.